This T cell receptor (beta chain) was captured in a study of cytomegalovirus exposure and HLA in healthy donors. The overall study: An early data release held 80 million or so unique TCRs from HLA-typed donors. Study-wide results and limits: Later work found that TCR association rates differed between HLA loci; DRB1 had the most and HLA-C the fewest. Later, an analysis found that common viral pathogens appeared to be linked with several of the most significant clusters. HLA restriction was apparent for most CMV-associated TCR beta chains in a later analysis.

Germline V lookup: CDR1 SGDLS, CDR2 YYNGEE. This CDR3 contains 12 residues. Trimming removed 0 bases at V and 8 bases at J, with 8 bases between. Concerning this clone itself: Its antigen is unknown.

The PCR used 60 Vbeta and 13 Jbeta primers. Libraries were prepared by immunoSEQ multiplex PCR; TCRdb keeps only in-frame clonotypes and omits some of them. Of some 220,000 clones listed, roughly 89% were seen once; the top ten hold more than 0.8%. V usage is TRBV9 and J usage is TRBJ1-1, with unresolved D. The TCR was taken from a woman aged 18-30 years in good health and CMV-seronegative. Sequenced material: PBMCs. DNA of the CDR3: TGTGCCAGCAGCGTAGGAGGGCCAGAAGCTTTCTTT. It yields the protein CASSVGGPEAFF.